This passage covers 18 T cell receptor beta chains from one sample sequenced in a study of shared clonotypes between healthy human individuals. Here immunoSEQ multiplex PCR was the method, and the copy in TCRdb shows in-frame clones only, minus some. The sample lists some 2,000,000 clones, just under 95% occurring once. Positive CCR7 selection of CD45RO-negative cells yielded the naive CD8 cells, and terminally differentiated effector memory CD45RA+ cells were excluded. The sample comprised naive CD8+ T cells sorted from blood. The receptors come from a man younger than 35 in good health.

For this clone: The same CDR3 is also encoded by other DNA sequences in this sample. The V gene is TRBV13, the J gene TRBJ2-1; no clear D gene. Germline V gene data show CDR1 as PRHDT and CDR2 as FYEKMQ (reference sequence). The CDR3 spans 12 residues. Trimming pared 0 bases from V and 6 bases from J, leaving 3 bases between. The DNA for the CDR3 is TGTGCCAGCAGCTTAGGTTCCAATGAGCAGTTCTTC. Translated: CASSLGSNEQFF.

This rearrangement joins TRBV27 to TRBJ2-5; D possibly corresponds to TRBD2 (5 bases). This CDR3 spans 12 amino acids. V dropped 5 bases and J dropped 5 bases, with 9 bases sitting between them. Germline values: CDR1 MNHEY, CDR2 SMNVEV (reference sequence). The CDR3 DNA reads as TGTGCCAGCAGTGGACTTGGGGAGACCCAGTACTTC. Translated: CASSGLGETQYF.

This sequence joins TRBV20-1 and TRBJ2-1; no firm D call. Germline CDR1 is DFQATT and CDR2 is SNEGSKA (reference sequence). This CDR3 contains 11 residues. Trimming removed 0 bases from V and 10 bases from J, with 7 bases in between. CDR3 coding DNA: TGCAGTGCTAGAGATTGGTTCGAGCAGTTCTTC. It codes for CSARDWFEQFF.

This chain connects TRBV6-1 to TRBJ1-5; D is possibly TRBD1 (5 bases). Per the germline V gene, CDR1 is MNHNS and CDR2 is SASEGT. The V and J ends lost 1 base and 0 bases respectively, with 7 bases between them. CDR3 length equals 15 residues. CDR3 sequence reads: CASSEGGYSNQPQHF. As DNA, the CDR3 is TGTGCCAGCAGTGAAGGGGGGTATAGCAATCAGCCCCAGCATTTT.

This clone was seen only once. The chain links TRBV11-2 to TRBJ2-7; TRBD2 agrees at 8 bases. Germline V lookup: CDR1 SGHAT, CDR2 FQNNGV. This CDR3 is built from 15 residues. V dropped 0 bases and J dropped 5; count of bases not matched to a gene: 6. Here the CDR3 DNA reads TGTGCCAGCAGCTTAGATCCGGGGGGGCAGAACGAGCAGTACTTC. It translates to CASSLDPGGQNEQYF.

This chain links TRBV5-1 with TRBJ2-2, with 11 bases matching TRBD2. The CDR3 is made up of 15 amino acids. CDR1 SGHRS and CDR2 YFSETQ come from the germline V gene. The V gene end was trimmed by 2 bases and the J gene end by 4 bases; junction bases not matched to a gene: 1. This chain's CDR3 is CASSFGLAGTGELFF. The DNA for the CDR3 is TGCGCCAGCAGCTTCGGACTAGCGGGCACCGGGGAGCTGTTTTTT.

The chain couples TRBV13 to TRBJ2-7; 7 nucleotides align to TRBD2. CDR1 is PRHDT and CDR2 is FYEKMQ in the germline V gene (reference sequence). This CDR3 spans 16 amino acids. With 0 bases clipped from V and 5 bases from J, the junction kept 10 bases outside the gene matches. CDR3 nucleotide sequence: TGTGCCAGCAGCTTAGGCCGCTGGGAGGGCCCTAACGAGCAGTACTTC. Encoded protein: CASSLGRWEGPNEQYF.

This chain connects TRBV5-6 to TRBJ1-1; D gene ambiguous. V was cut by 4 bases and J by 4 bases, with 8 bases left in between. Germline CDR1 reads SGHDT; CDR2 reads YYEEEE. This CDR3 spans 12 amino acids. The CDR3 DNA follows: TGTGCCAGCAGCCCGCTAGGCACTGAAGCTTTCTTT. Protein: CASSPLGTEAFF. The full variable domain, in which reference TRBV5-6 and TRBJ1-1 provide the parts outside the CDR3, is DAGVTQSPTHLIKTRGQQVTLRCSPKSGHDTVSWYQQALGQGPQFIFQYYEEEERQRGNFPDRFSGHQFPNYSSELNVNALLLGDSALYLCASSPLGTEAFFGQGTRLTVV.

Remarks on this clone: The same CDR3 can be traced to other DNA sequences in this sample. CDR3 in amino acids: CASSQEGSSYEQYF. The CDR3 DNA reads as TGCGCCAGCAGCCAAGAGGGCAGCTCCTACGAGCAGTACTTC. The chain joins TRBV4-1 to TRBJ2-7; D unresolved. Trimming took off 0 bases at V and 0 bases at J, with 6 bases between the two ends. Germline CDR1 reads MGHRA; CDR2 reads YSYEKL. This CDR3 has 14 amino acids.

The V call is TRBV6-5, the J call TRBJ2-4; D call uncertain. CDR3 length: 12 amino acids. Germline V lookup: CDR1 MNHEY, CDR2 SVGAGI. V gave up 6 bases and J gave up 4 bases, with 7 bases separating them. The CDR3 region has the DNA TGTGCCAGCAGGGGCTATAAAAACATTCAGTACTTC. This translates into CASRGYKNIQYF.

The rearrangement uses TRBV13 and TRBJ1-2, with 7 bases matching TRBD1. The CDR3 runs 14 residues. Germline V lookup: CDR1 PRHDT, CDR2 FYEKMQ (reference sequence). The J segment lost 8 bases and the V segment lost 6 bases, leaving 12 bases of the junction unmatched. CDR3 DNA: TGTGCCAGCAGACCCCAGACAGGGTTGAACGGCTACACCTTC. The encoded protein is CASRPQTGLNGYTF.

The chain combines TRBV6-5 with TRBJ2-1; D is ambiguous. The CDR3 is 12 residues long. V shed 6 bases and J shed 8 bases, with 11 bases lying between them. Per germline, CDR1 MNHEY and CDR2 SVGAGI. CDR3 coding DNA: TGTGCCAGCAGCACAACAACGGATGAGCAGTTCTTC. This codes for CASSTTTDEQFF.

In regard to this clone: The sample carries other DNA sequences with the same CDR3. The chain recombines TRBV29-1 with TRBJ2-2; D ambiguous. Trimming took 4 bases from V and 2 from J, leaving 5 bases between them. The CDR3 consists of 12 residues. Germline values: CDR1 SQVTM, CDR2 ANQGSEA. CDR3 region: CSVVSNTGELFF. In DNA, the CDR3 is TGCAGCGTTGTATCTAACACCGGGGAGCTGTTTTTT.

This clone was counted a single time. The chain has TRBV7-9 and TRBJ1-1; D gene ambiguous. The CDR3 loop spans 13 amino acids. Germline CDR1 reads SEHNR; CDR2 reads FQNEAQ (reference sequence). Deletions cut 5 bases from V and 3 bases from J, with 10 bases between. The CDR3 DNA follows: TGTGCCAGCAGCCGCGGTGAGGACACTGAAGCTTTCTTT. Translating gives CASSRGEDTEAFF.

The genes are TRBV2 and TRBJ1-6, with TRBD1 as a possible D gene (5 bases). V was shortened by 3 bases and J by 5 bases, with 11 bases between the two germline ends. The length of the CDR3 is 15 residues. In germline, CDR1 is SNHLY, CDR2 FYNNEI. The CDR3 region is CASSDPGGNNSPLHF. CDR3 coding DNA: TGTGCCAGCAGTGACCCCGGGGGGAATAATTCACCCCTCCACTTT.

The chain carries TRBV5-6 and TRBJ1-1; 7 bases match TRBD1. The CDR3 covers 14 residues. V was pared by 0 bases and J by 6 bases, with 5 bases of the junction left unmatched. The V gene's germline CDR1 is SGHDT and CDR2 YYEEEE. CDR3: CASSLGQGVAEAFF. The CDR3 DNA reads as TGTGCCAGCAGCTTGGGGCAGGGGGTGGCTGAAGCTTTCTTT.

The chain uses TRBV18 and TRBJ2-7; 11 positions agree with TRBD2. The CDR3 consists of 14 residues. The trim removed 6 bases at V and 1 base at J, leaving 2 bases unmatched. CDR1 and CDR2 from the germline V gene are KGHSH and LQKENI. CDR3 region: CASSGTSGSYEQYF. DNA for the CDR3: TGTGCCAGCTCTGGGACTAGCGGTTCCTACGAGCAGTACTTC.

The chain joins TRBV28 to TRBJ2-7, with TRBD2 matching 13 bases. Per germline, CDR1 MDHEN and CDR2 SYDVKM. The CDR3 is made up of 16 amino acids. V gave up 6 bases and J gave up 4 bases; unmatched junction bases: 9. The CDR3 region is CASSGRLAGGLYEQYF. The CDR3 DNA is TGTGCCAGCAGCGGGAGACTAGCGGGGGGCCTTTACGAGCAGTACTTC.